This T cell receptor beta chain is drawn from a study of post-analysis software for immune sequencing data. Across the study: Patients had relapsing-remitting, secondary progressive or progressive-relapsing multiple sclerosis; some lacked subtype. Study-wide points: TRBV5-6, TRBV5-1 and TRBV20-1 were among 4 or 5 TRBV segments more frequent in patients than controls. Strong same-batch co-clustering of samples appeared with F measure clustering. Significantly lower normalized Chao1 diversity was found in patients with multiple sclerosis relative to controls.

CDR1 is DFQATT and CDR2 is SNEGSKA in the germline V gene (reference sequence). This CDR3 spans 15 amino acids. Tagging with unique molecular identifiers was a feature of the TCR beta cDNA libraries. TCRdb itself ran the PCR reads through MiXCR, one entry per CDR3 protein. The sample lists roughly 800,000 distinct CDR3 sequences, around 46% occurring once. This clonotype was seen a handful of times. No antigen is known for it. The sequence was collected from a girl between 10 and 17 years old with multiple sclerosis. The chain is built from TRBV20-1 and TRBJ2-7, with D possibly matching TRBD1 (6 bases). The end of the DNA aligns better with TRBJ2-5, so the J call may be wrong. Sequenced input: blood. CDR3 protein: CSARGVGTGMETQYF. The CDR3 DNA sequence: TGCAGTGCTAGAGGGGTGGGTACAGGGATGGAGACCCAGTACTTC.